This entry describes one T cell receptor beta chain. The sample comes from a study of blood T cell repertoires in COVID-19. For the study at large: The samples span acute and convalescent COVID-19 from the United States, Italy and Spain.

Categorization into cohorts depended on clinical history that participants reported. With 1 base removed from V and 5 bases from J, the gap between germline ends came to 8 bases. The CDR3 extends over 13 amino acids. Germline V gene sequence: CDR1 SNHLY, CDR2 FYNNEI. TCRdb keeps only in-frame clones here, not all; method: immunoSEQ multiplex PCR. Counted here are 430,000 or so clones, approximately 90% occurring once; the ten biggest clones make up 1.8%. The sample was PBMCs or T cells enriched from blood (not recorded which). The clonotype originates from a woman aged 35 to 49 who had recovered from COVID-19. The chain carries TRBV2 and TRBJ1-1, with D possibly matching TRBD1 (5 bases). This CDR3 reads CASSEEGLTEAFF. CDR3 coding DNA: TGTGCCAGCAGTGAAGAGGGGCTTACTGAAGCTTTCTTT. The full variable domain, its missing parts supplied by reference TRBV2 and TRBJ1-1, is EPEVTQTPSHQVTQMGQEVILRCVPISNHLYFYWYRQILGQKVEFLVSFYNNEISEKSEIFDDQFSVERPDGSNFTLKIRSTKLEDSAMYFCASSEEGLTEAFFGQGTRLTVV.